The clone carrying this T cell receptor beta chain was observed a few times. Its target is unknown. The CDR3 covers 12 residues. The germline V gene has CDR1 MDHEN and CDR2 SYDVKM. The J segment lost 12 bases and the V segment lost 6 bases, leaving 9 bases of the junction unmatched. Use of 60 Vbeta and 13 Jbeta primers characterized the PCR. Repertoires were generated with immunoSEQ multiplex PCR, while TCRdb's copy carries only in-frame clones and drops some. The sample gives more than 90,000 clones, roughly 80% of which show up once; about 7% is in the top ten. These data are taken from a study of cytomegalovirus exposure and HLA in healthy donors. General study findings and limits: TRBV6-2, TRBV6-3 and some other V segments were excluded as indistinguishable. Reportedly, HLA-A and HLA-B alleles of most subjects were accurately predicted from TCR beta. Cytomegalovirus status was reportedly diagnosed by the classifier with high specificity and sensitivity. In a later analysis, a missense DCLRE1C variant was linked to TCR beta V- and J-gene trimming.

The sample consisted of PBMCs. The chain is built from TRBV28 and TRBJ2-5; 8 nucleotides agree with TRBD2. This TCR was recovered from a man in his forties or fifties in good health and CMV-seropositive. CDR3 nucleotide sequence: TGTGCCAGCAGCGGGAGGGCAGGGTTGAAGTACTTC. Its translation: CASSGRAGLKYF.